The entry that follows covers one TCR beta chain sequence. The antigen is undetermined. The CDR3 consists of 11 residues. Looked up from germline, CDR1 is LGHNT and CDR2 is FRNRAP. The J segment lost 6 bases and the V segment lost 5 bases, leaving 0 bases of the junction unmatched. The record originates from a study of identical twins. MiXCR, applied by TCRdb to the 5' RACE reads, yields one record per CDR3 protein. Of approximately 1.8 million distinct CDR3 sequences detected, about 30% appear once; the ten largest clones hold approximately 0.29%. Broader study findings: Excess sharing by twins proved weaker in beta out-of-frame sequences. Interpretation of the results relied on cross-sectional statistical analysis and not on following the same donors.

This receptor was taken from a newborn girl in good health. Sequenced: cord blood. V gene TRBV12-5 combines with J gene TRBJ1-1, with TRBD1 matching 7 bases. In DNA, the CDR3 is TGTGCTAGTGGTACAGGGGCTGAAGCTTTCTTT. It yields the protein CASGTGAEAFF. The whole variable domain, filled in from reference TRBV12-5 and TRBJ1-1, reads DARVTQTPRHKVTEMGQEVTMRCQPILGHNTVFWYRQTMMQGLELLAYFRNRAPLDDSGMPKDRFSAEMPDATLATLKIQPSEPRDSAVYFCASGTGAEAFFGQGTRLTVV.